This T cell receptor beta chain is from a study of graft-versus-host responses after intestinal transplantation. Study as a whole: Multivisceral, liver-intestinal, or isolated intestinal grafts went to recipients. All recipients were given anti-thymocyte globulin induction, and tacrolimus and steroids were then administered for three to four years.

On this clone: Antigen unknown. The sample carries other DNA sequences with the same CDR3.

Assay used: immunoSEQ multiplex PCR; TCRdb lists only in-frame clones, some missing. The sample lists some 150,000 clones; around 90% were seen once. Germline CDR1 is SQVTM and CDR2 is ANQGSEA. V lost 5 bases, J lost 4 bases, and 17 bases stayed unmatched. The CDR3 spans 18 residues. Overall study findings and caveats: Elevated graft-versus-host to host-versus-graft clonal ratios in allografts were recorded for patients with graft-donor T cell macrochimerism. GvH clonotypes were identified within recipient marrow, with a subset emerging first in ileum or blood.

This rearrangement joins TRBV29-1 to TRBJ2-7; 13 bases line up with TRBD2. The clonotype comes from a human donor who received an intestinal transplant. Material: unstimulated CD4+ T cells sorted from spleen or lymph node cells, obtained before intestinal transplant. CDR3 nucleotide sequence: TGCAGCGTTCGTGGACTAGCGGGAGAGATAGGCGTAATTTACGAGCAGTACTTC. Its protein product is CSVRGLAGEIGVIYEQYF.